These 18 T cell receptor beta chains share one sample of origin, sequenced in a study of shared clonotypes between healthy human individuals. Clones were read by immunoSEQ multiplex PCR, and TCRdb kept only the in-frame ones, dropping some. The sample records 450,000 to 500,000 clones, roughly four fifths being singletons. Material: PBMCs. All receptors derive from a woman aged 40 to 49 in good health. Some clones in this sample may be carry-over from other donors' samples.

The J gene is TRBJ1-2, the V gene TRBV7-9, with no clear D. The CDR3 runs 16 residues. Germline loops: CDR1 SEHNR, CDR2 FQNEAQ (reference sequence). V was shortened by 7 bases and J by 4 bases, with 22 bases between the two germline ends. CDR3 amino acids: CASTQEDPAWGYGYTF. The CDR3 region has the DNA TGTGCCAGCACCCAAGAGGATCCCGCATGGGGCTATGGCTACACCTTC.

This clone has only a few counts. The rearrangement links TRBV7-3 to TRBJ2-3; unclear D gene. The V and J ends lost 5 bases and 5 bases respectively, with 8 bases between them. This CDR3 region has 12 residues. The germline V gene encodes CDR1 SGHTA and CDR2 FQGTGA. The CDR3 bases are TGTGCCAGCAGCCCATCAAAAGATACGCAGTATTTT. Translation: CASSPSKDTQYF.

The chain links TRBV4-1 to TRBJ2-5; D may match TRBD1 or TRBD2 (6 bases each). Germline V gene lookup returns CDR1 MGHRA and CDR2 YSYEKL. The CDR3 has 16 residues. V lost 3 bases, J lost 5 bases, and 19 bases lay in between. The CDR3 region has the DNA TGCGCCAGCAGCCACCCCCGGGGGCCGGGAACCGAGACCCAGTACTTC. This translates into CASSHPRGPGTETQYF.

The sample holds one count of this clone. The gene calls are TRBV9 and TRBJ2-3; no clear D. V was pared by 5 bases and J by 4 bases, with 11 bases between. From germline, CDR1 is SGDLS and CDR2 YYNGEE. CDR3 length equals 13 residues. As DNA, the CDR3 is TGTGCCAGCAGTAGATTGACGGCAGATACGCAGTATTTT. Translating gives CASSRLTADTQYF.

Only a few counts were recorded for this clone. This rearrangement joins TRBV27 to TRBJ2-3, with 10 positions matching TRBD1. The CDR3 loop spans 18 amino acids. Per germline, CDR1 MNHEY and CDR2 SMNVEV (reference sequence). J lost 3 bases, V lost 2 bases, and 11 bases had no gene match. The CDR3 sequence is CASSLARYDRGLTDTQYF. CDR3 DNA sequence: TGTGCCAGCAGTTTAGCCCGGTACGACAGGGGGCTAACAGATACGCAGTATTTT.

The chain employs TRBV27 and TRBJ2-4, with TRBD2 identical over 7 bases. V lost 6 bases and J lost 3; bases outside the gene matches: 8. Germline V gene data show CDR1 as MNHEY and CDR2 as SMNVEV (reference sequence). This CDR3 has 15 amino acids. The CDR3 DNA is TGTGCCAGCAGCCGGGGGTCGGGGGGCAAAAACATTCAGTACTTC. It encodes CASSRGSGGKNIQYF.

The rearrangement uses TRBV7-2 and TRBJ2-1; TRBD1 agrees at 10 bases. This CDR3 has 14 amino acids. Germline loops: CDR1 SGHTA, CDR2 FQGNSA. V lost 3 bases to trimming and J lost 7 bases; unmatched junction nucleotides: 3. The CDR3 coding sequence is TGTGCCAGCAGCTTGACAGGGGGCCGGAATGAGCAGTTCTTC. It yields the protein CASSLTGGRNEQFF.

This chain links TRBV21-1 with TRBJ2-7; the table's TRBD2 call for D was not verified on the DNA. TRBV21-1 is labeled a pseudogene. The CDR3 sequence is 13 residues long. DNA for the CDR3: TGTGCCAGCAGCTTACTACAAGCCTACGAGCAGTACTTC. Translation: CASSLLQAYEQYF.

For this clone: Sequence at one end of the junction differs from germline and may be a read error. The genes are TRBV7-7 and TRBJ2-5; D is perhaps TRBD2 (5 bases). Germline V CDR1 and CDR2: SSHAT, FNYEAQ (reference sequence). The CDR3 contains 15 residues. DNA for the CDR3: TGTGCTAGCAGCTCGAGAGCGGAGGACCAAGAGACCCAGTACTTC. Protein product: CASSSRAEDQETQYF.

The chain joins TRBV6-5 to TRBJ2-5; no firm D call. V was shortened by 0 bases and J by 3 bases, with 11 bases between the two germline ends. This CDR3 is built from 15 residues. From germline, CDR1 is MNHEY and CDR2 SVGAGI. CDR3 bases: TGTGCCAGCAGTTACTCGATAGGGTCAAAAGAGACCCAGTACTTC. Encoded protein: CASSYSIGSKETQYF.

The chain links TRBV19 to TRBJ2-5; no firm D call. Trimming cost V 6 bases and J 9 bases, with 17 bases left between them. In germline, CDR1 is LNHDA, CDR2 SQIVND (reference sequence). There are 13 residues in the CDR3. CDR3 coding DNA: TGTGCCAGTAGGCCCAACCATCTGGCGGCCCAGTACTTC. Protein product: CASRPNHLAAQYF.

This clone was seen a few times. Other DNA sequences of this sample code for an identical CDR3. The V call is TRBV30, the J call TRBJ1-3, with D unclear. The CDR3 covers 15 residues. CDR1 and CDR2 (germline): GTSNPN, SVGIG (reference sequence). With 0 bases removed from V and 0 bases from J, the gap between germline ends came to 9 bases. The CDR3 loop is CAWSVQGISGNTIYF. CDR3 nucleotides: TGTGCCTGGAGTGTACAAGGAATCTCTGGAAACACCATATATTTT.

The rearrangement links TRBV4-2 to TRBJ1-5, with a weak D call TRBD1 (5 bases). Trimming left V 0 bases short and J 2 bases short, with 8 bases between. This CDR3 has 15 residues. In germline, CDR1 is LGHNA, CDR2 YNFKEQ. CDR3 DNA: TGTGCCAGCAGCCAAGATGGGGGGGGCAATCAGCCCCAGCATTTT. It encodes CASSQDGGGNQPQHF.

The V and J genes are TRBV10-2 and TRBJ2-2; 14 nucleotides align to TRBD2. CDR1 is WSHSY, CDR2 SAAADI, per germline. The trim removed 6 bases at V and 6 bases at J, leaving 6 bases unmatched. The CDR3 is 16 amino acids. The CDR3 region is CASRSGTSGRAGELFF. In nucleotides, the CDR3 is TGCGCCAGCAGGTCCGGGACTAGCGGGAGAGCCGGGGAGCTGTTTTTT.

This chain joins TRBV11-2 and TRBJ2-1, with a tentative D call TRBD2 (5 bases). CDR1 SGHAT and CDR2 FQNNGV come from the germline V gene. Between the trimmed V and J ends, which lost 2 bases and 1 base, there was a span of 9 bases. The CDR3 extends over 15 amino acids. The CDR3 region has the DNA TGTGCCAGCAGCTTACGACGGGGATCCTACAATGAGCAGTTCTTC. Translating it yields CASSLRRGSYNEQFF. The entire variable domain, with the rest obtained from reference TRBV11-2 and TRBJ2-1, is as follows: EAGVAQSPRYKIIEKRQSVAFWCNPISGHATLYWYQQILGQGPKLLIQFQNNGVVDDSQLPKDRFSAERLKGVDSTLKIQPAKLEDSAVYLCASSLRRGSYNEQFFGPGTRLTVL.

The chain recombines TRBV7-2 with TRBJ1-1; 11 nucleotides line up with TRBD1. CDR1 and CDR2 (germline): SGHTA, FQGNSA. Trimming removed 6 bases from V and 1 base from J; junction bases left unmatched: 7. The CDR3 extends over 16 amino acids. The CDR3 loop is CASRRDRGIQNTEAFF. The CDR3 DNA is TGTGCCAGCAGAAGGGACAGGGGGATTCAGAACACTGAAGCTTTCTTT. The whole variable domain, filled in from reference TRBV7-2 and TRBJ1-1, reads GAGVSQSPSNKVTEKGKDVELRCDPISGHTALYWYRQSLGQGLEFLIYFQGNSAPDKSGLPSDRFSAERTGGSVSTLTIQRTQQEDSAVYLCASRRDRGIQNTEAFFGQGTRLTVV.

CDR3 sequence (DNA): TGTGCCAGAAAATGGGGACTAGCGAACACCGGGGAGCTGTTTTTT. Amino acid sequence: CARKWGLANTGELFF. The chain couples TRBV5-3 to TRBJ2-2; 8 bases line up with TRBD2. Being an ORF, TRBV5-3 has a function that is uncertain. The length of the CDR3 is 15 residues. The J segment lost 0 bases and the V segment lost 6 bases, leaving 4 bases of the junction unmatched.

The chain employs TRBV5-1 and TRBJ2-2; D gene ambiguous. The CDR3 is made up of 15 amino acids. Trimming stripped 4 bases from V and 6 bases from J, with 16 bases between. Germline CDR1 is SGHRS and CDR2 is YFSETQ. The CDR3 DNA is TGCGCCAGCAGCCCCGACCTGGGGTATCCCGGGGAGCTGTTTTTT. Its translation: CASSPDLGYPGELFF.